These 11 T cell receptor beta chains came from one sample sequenced in a study of blood T cell repertoires in COVID-19. Profiled with immunoSEQ multiplex PCR; TCRdb holds only in-frame clones, not every one. The data show some 140,000 clones, approximately 83% seen once. Sequences were obtained from peripheral blood. The source is a woman aged 45-65 years who had recovered from COVID-19.

V and J are TRBV27 and TRBJ2-7; the match to TRBD1 covers 8 bases. Trimming cost V 3 bases and J 6 bases; bases outside gene matches: 4. The CDR3 length is 13 residues. Germline values: CDR1 MNHEY, CDR2 SMNVEV (reference sequence). The CDR3 spells CASSFHDRGEQYF. The CDR3 nucleotides are TGTGCCAGCAGTTTCCACGACAGGGGCGAGCAGTACTTC.

The V and J genes are TRBV7-2 and TRBJ2-7; the match to TRBD2 covers 8 bases. From germline, CDR1 is SGHTA and CDR2 FQGNSA. The ends lost 3 bases at V and 1 base at J; junction bases unmatched: 8. This CDR3 has 16 residues. The chain's CDR3 is CASSLGAGVVSYEQYF. The CDR3 DNA is TGTGCCAGCAGCTTGGGAGCGGGAGTGGTGTCCTACGAGCAGTACTTC.

This chain's CDR3 is CASSLGQGAVETQYF. The CDR3 bases are TGTGCCAGCAGCCTGGGACAGGGGGCAGTGGAGACCCAGTACTTC. The chain has TRBV11-3 and TRBJ2-5; TRBD1 matches 12 bases. Per the germline V gene, CDR1 is SGHNT and CDR2 is YENEEA. The CDR3 totals 15 residues. Trimming cost V 5 bases and J 5 bases; bases outside gene matches: 6.

This sequence joins TRBV4-3 and TRBJ1-6; 7 positions agree with TRBD1. The CDR3 loop spans 14 amino acids. The J segment lost 10 bases and the V segment lost 4 bases, leaving 7 bases of the junction unmatched. Per the germline V gene, CDR1 is LGHNA and CDR2 is YSLEER. In DNA, the CDR3 is TGCGCCAGCAGCCTACAGACAGGGCTATCACCCCTCCACTTT. Translation gives CASSLQTGLSPLHF.

V usage is TRBV5-6 and J usage is TRBJ2-7; D is unresolved. Germline V gene lookup returns CDR1 SGHDT and CDR2 YYEEEE. V dropped 4 bases and J dropped 4 bases, with 9 bases sitting between them. The CDR3 runs 12 residues. This CDR3 is CASSLQAYEQYF. In nucleotides, the CDR3 is TGTGCCAGCAGCCTCCAGGCGTACGAGCAGTACTTC.

This chain connects TRBV14 to TRBJ2-3, with D maybe TRBD2 (6 bases). The germline V gene encodes CDR1 SGHDN and CDR2 FVKESK. V was shortened by 2 bases and J by 8 bases, with 11 bases between the two germline ends. This CDR3 is built from 13 residues. Here the CDR3 reads CASSQRDFTTQYF. The CDR3 bases are TGTGCCAGCAGCCAACGGGACTTCACTACGCAGTATTTT.

The chain is built from TRBV6-5 and TRBJ2-7, with D perhaps TRBD1 (6 bases). There are 14 residues in the CDR3. The V end was cut by 4 bases, the J end by 0 bases, with 10 bases between. The germline V gene encodes CDR1 MNHEY and CDR2 SVGAGI. CDR3 nucleotide sequence: TGTGCCAGCAGTTCCCCGGGACACTCCTACGAGCAGTACTTC. Its protein product is CASSSPGHSYEQYF.

The CDR3 loop is CASSFSGTEAFF. The CDR3 DNA sequence: TGTGCCAGCAGTTTTTCCGGCACTGAAGCTTTCTTT. This sequence joins TRBV12-3 or TRBV12-4 and TRBJ1-1; D is unclear. The CDR3 length is 12 residues. V was shortened by 3 bases and J by 4 bases, with 6 bases between the two germline ends.

As regards this clone: Additional DNA sequences in this sample encode the identical CDR3. V and J are TRBV5-1 and TRBJ1-4, with TRBD1 matching 9 bases. V gave up 2 bases and J gave up 7 bases; unmatched junction bases: 3. Germline assignment: CDR1 SGHRS and CDR2 YFSETQ. CDR3 length: 14 amino acids. DNA for the CDR3: TGCGCCAGCAGCTTCGGACAGGGGAGTGAAAAACTGTTTTTT. It encodes CASSFGQGSEKLFF.

CDR3: CASSLLAGYEQYF. In DNA form, the CDR3 reads TGTGCCAGCAGCTTATTGGCCGGGTACGAGCAGTACTTC. This sequence joins TRBV11-3 and TRBJ2-7, with D unresolved. The CDR3 has 13 amino acids. V was trimmed by 2 bases and J by 4 bases, leaving 9 bases between them. The germline gives CDR1 SGHNT, CDR2 YENEEA.

This chain uses TRBV2 with TRBJ2-1; 9 nucleotides match TRBD2. V lost 4 bases to trimming and J lost 2 bases; unmatched junction nucleotides: 3. The CDR3 extends over 15 amino acids. Germline V gene lookup returns CDR1 SNHLY and CDR2 FYNNEI. The CDR3 is CASSARTSAYNEQFF. The CDR3 nucleotides read TGTGCCAGCAGTGCTAGGACTAGCGCCTACAATGAGCAGTTCTTC.